The 2 T cell receptor beta chains listed next were all sequenced from one sample in a study of control samples from healthy donors and cancer patients. Sequenced by immunoSEQ multiplex PCR; TCRdb stores in-frame clones only, minus some. The table lists 170,000 or so clones, 90% to 95% of them singletons. Specimen: blood. Receptors originate from a woman aged 40 to 55 in good health.

The chain links TRBV14 to TRBJ1-3, with D possibly TRBD1 on 5 matching bases. The CDR3 is made up of 16 amino acids. Trimming left V 5 bases short and J 0 bases short, with 14 bases between. CDR1 is SGHDN, CDR2 FVKESK, per germline. CDR3 nucleotides: TGTGCCAGCAGCACCGGGGACTTATCCTCTGGAAACACCATATATTTT. It specifies CASSTGDLSSGNTIYF.

The chain recombines TRBV6-5 with TRBJ2-1, with unresolved D. CDR3 length equals 15 residues. Trimming took off 0 bases at V and 4 bases at J, with 10 bases between the two ends. Germline V CDR1 and CDR2: MNHEY, SVGAGI. DNA of the CDR3: TGTGCCAGCAGTTACTCGTTGGCGCATTACAATGAGCAGTTCTTC. Amino acids: CASSYSLAHYNEQFF.